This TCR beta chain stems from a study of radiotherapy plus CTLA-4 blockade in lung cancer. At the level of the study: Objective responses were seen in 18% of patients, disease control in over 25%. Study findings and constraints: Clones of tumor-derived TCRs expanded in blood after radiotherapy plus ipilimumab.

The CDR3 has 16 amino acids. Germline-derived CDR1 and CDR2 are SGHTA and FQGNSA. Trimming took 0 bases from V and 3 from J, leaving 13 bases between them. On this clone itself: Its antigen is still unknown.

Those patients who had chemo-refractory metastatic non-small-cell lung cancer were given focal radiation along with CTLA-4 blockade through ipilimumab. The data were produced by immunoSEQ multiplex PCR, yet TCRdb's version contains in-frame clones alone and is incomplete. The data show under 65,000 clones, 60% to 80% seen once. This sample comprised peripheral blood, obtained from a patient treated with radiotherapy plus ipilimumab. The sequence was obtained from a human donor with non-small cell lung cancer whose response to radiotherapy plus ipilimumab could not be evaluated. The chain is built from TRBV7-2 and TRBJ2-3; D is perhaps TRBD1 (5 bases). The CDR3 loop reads CASSLAWGRQTDTQYF. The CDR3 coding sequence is TGTGCCAGCAGCTTAGCTTGGGGCCGGCAGACAGATACGCAGTATTTT.